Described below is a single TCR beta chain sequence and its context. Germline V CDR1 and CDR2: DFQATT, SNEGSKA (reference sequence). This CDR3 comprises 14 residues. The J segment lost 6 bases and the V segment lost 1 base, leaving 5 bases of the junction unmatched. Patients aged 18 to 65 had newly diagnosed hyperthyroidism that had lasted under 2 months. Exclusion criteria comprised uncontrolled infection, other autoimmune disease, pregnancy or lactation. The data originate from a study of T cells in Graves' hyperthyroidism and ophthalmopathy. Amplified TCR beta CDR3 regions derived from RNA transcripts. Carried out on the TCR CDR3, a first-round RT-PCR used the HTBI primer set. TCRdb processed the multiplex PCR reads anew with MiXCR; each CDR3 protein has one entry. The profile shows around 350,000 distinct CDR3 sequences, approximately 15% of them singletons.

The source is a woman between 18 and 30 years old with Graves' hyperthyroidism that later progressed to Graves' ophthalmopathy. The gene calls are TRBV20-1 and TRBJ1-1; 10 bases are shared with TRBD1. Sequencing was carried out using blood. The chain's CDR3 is CSARATGQGPEAFF. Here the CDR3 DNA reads TGCAGTGCTAGAGCCACGGGACAGGGGCCTGAAGCTTTCTTT.